These 9 T cell receptor beta chains were sequenced from one sample in a study of blood T cell repertoires in COVID-19. Sequencing was performed with immunoSEQ multiplex PCR; in TCRdb, only in-frame clones are kept and a portion is missing. This sample has a few hundred thousand clones, with 88% found just once. The specimen sequenced was peripheral blood. These receptors all stem from a man in his fifties with COVID-19, enrolled during active disease.

The chain links TRBV18 to TRBJ1-1; no clear D. CDR3 length: 14 amino acids. The germline V gene has CDR1 KGHSH and CDR2 LQKENI. Trimming removed 3 bases at V and 8 bases at J, with 16 bases between. The CDR3 DNA is TGTGCCAGCTCACCTTCGCGCAGCCTAGTAGAAGCTTTCTTT. This encodes CASSPSRSLVEAFF.

The rearrangement links TRBV7-9 to TRBJ1-1; a weak D match, TRBD1 (5 bases). Germline CDR1 is SEHNR and CDR2 is FQNEAQ (reference sequence). CDR3 length equals 12 residues. V was clipped by 2 bases and J by 6 bases, with 7 bases between them. The CDR3 loop reads CASSLRGAEAFF. CDR3 nucleotide sequence: TGTGCCAGCAGCTTACGGGGGGCTGAAGCTTTCTTT.

The chain carries TRBV27 and TRBJ2-1; TRBD1 is a possible D gene (5 bases). V dropped 7 bases and J dropped 5 bases, with 18 bases sitting between them. Germline CDR1 and CDR2: MNHEY and SMNVEV (reference sequence). The CDR3 is 15 residues long. CDR3 in amino acids: CASTPVGQPHNEQFF. CDR3 nucleotide sequence: TGTGCCAGCACCCCGGTGGGGCAGCCGCACAATGAGCAGTTCTTC.

This clone was seen just once. The chain carries TRBV19 and TRBJ1-1; 7 bases line up with TRBD1. J lost 1 base, V lost 7 bases, and 9 bases had no gene match. CDR3 length equals 15 residues. Germline CDR1 is LNHDA and CDR2 is SQIVND (reference sequence). CDR3 DNA sequence: TGTGCCAGTACCCCCATGGGACAGCAGAACACTGAAGCTTTCTTT. Translating gives CASTPMGQQNTEAFF.

This chain uses TRBV27 with TRBJ1-2, with D possibly matching TRBD1 (5 bases). The CDR3 is made up of 13 amino acids. Germline assignment: CDR1 MNHEY and CDR2 SMNVEV (reference sequence). The V end lost 5 bases, the J end lost 4 bases, and 11 bases lay between the germline ends. CDR3 coding DNA: TGTGCCAGCAGTGTTAGGGGAACCTATGGCTACACCTTC. Its translation is CASSVRGTYGYTF.

The chain is built from TRBV11-2 and TRBJ2-3; perhaps TRBD2 as D (6 bases). Trimming cost V 1 base and J 0 bases, with 8 bases left between them. Germline loops: CDR1 SGHAT, CDR2 FQNNGV. The length of the CDR3 is 15 residues. The CDR3 protein is CASSLGTISTDTQYF. The CDR3 region has the DNA TGTGCCAGCAGCTTAGGGACTATCAGCACAGATACGCAGTATTTT.

This clone has a single count. This rearrangement joins TRBV5-8 to TRBJ2-3; 7 nucleotides match TRBD2. The germline CDR1 and CDR2 sequences are SGHTS and YDEGEE. Losses at the gene ends were 4 bases for V and 0 bases for J; bases not matched to a gene: 8. CDR3 length: 16 amino acids. The chain's CDR3 is CASSVRLAASTDTQYF. Here the CDR3 DNA reads TGTGCCAGCAGCGTAAGACTAGCTGCTAGCACAGATACGCAGTATTTT.

The genes are TRBV18 and TRBJ2-7, with 9 bases matching TRBD2. The V gene end was trimmed by 2 bases and the J gene end by 0 bases; junction bases not matched to a gene: 8. The CDR3 covers 17 residues. CDR1 KGHSH and CDR2 LQKENI come from the germline V gene. CDR3 amino acids: CASSPVSGSTISYEQYF. The DNA for the CDR3 is TGTGCCAGCTCACCAGTTAGCGGGAGTACTATCTCCTACGAGCAGTACTTC.

The gene calls are TRBV12-3 or TRBV12-4 and TRBJ2-7, with D possibly TRBD1 on 5 matching bases. The V end lost 3 bases, the J end lost 5 bases, and 8 bases lay between the germline ends. This CDR3 has 12 residues. In DNA, the CDR3 is TGTGCCAGCAGTTTTGTGGGGCACGAGCAGTACTTC. This gives the protein CASSFVGHEQYF.